The sequence of this T cell receptor beta chain was determined in a study of beta chain features in type 1 diabetes. Findings and caveats of the study: People with Type 1 diabetes carried modestly yet significantly shorter TCRB CDR3s in all four CD4+ subsets.

Germline loops: CDR1 KGHSH, CDR2 LQKENI. Trimming removed 1 base from V and 1 base from J, with 8 bases in between. This CDR3 has 15 residues. In regard to this clone: The target antigen is unknown.

Reverse transcription of all isolated RNA meant that expressed TCRB transcripts were sequenced. Only in-frame clones appear in the TCRdb table, and some are missing; sequencing was by immunoSEQ multiplex PCR. This table holds 280,000 or so clones, roughly 15% found once. The receptor's source is a man aged 18 to 30 with type 1 diabetes. The chain is built from TRBV18 and TRBJ1-5, with TRBD1 as a possible D gene (5 bases). The sequenced material came from naive CD4+ T cells from blood. The CDR3 DNA reads as TGTGCCAGCTCACCACGTGGGGGGAGCAATCAGCCCCAGCATTTT. As protein: CASSPRGGSNQPQHF.